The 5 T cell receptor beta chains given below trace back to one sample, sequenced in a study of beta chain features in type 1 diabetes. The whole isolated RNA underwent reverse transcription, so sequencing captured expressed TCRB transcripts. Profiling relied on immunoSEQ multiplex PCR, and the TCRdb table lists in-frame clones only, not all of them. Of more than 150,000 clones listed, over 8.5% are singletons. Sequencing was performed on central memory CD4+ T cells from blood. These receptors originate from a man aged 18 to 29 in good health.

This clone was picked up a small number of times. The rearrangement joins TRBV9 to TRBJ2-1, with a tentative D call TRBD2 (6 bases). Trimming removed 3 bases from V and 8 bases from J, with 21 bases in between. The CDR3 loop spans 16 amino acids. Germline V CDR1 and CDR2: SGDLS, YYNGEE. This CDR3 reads CASSASLLGGRDEQFF. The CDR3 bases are TGTGCCAGCAGCGCCTCACTCTTAGGAGGGAGAGATGAGCAGTTCTTC.

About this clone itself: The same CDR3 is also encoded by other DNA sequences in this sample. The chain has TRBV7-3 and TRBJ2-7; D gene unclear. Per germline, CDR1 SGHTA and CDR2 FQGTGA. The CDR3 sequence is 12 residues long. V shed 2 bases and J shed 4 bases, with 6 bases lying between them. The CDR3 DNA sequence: TGTGCCAGCAGCTTAGTGGGGTACGAGCAGTACTTC. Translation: CASSLVGYEQYF.

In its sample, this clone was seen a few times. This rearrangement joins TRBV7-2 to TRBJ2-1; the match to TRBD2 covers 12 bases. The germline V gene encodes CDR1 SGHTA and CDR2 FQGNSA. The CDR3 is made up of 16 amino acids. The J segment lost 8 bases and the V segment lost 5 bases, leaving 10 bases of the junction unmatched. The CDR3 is CASSARLAGDIYEQFF. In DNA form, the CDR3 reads TGTGCCAGCAGCGCCCGACTAGCGGGAGATATCTATGAGCAGTTCTTC.

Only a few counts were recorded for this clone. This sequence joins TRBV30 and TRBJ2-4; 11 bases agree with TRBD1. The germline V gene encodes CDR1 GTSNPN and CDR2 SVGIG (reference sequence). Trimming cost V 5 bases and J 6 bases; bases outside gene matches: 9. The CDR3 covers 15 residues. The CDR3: CAWARTGGRINIQYF. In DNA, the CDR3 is TGTGCCTGGGCCCGGACAGGGGGCAGAATAAACATTCAGTACTTC.

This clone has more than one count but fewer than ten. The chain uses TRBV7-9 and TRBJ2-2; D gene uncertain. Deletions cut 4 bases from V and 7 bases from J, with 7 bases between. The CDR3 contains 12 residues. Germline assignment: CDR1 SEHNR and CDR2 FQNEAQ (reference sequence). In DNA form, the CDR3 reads TGTGCCAGCAGCTCCTCATTCGGGGAGCTGTTTTTT. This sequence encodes CASSSSFGELFF.